These T cell receptor beta chains were read from a single sample in a study of T cell responses to AZD1222 COVID-19 vaccine. Measured with immunoSEQ multiplex PCR; TCRdb has only the in-frame clones, and not every one. The table shows tens of thousands of clones, with approximately 83% occurring only once. Sequencing used peripheral blood, obtained 28 days after the second AZD1222 dose. The receptors were sampled from an adult who received the AZD1222 COVID-19 vaccine. The CDR3 runs from the conserved cysteine through the conserved F or W. Clone size appears in some rows only: once, few, many, or a class for an expanded clone.

>.|TRBJ2-1|TRBV6-5
CASSYSFSFVEQFF
>.|TRBJ1-4|TRBV5-1
CASSLSSGGANEKLFF
>.|TRBJ2-3|TRBV11-2
CASSRVGGRGFTDTQYF
>.|TRBJ2-3|TRBV19
CASSQTSGGAGGTDTQYF
>.|TRBJ1-4|TRBV3-1/TRBV3-2
CASSQGQPNEKLFF
>.|TRBJ2-7|TRBV20-1
CSASGGRGRPGGSYEQYF
>.|TRBJ2-1|TRBV3-1/TRBV3-2
CASSNGLAGGAEQFF
>.|TRBJ1-6|TRBV13
CASSLQGAISPLHF
>.|TRBJ1-5|TRBV6-5
CASRVQGGGNQPQHF
>.|TRBJ1-1|TRBV19
CASSTGFKNTEAFF
>few|TRBJ1-1|TRBV19
CASNTIQGVNTEAFF
>.|TRBJ2-4|TRBV9
CASSVRTGDIQYF
>.|TRBJ2-3|TRBV21-1
CASSKRSRRAFGTDTQYF
>.|TRBJ2-5|TRBV2
CASGQGETQYF
>few|TRBJ1-2|TRBV18
CASSHDRGNGYTF
>.|TRBJ1-1|TRBV7-8
CASTNFELGAGRNTEAFF
>.|TRBJ1-2|TRBV7-3
CASSFAGQGYYTF
>.|TRBJ1-1|TRBV19
CASSMQGQGTEAFF
>.|TRBJ2-3|TRBV3-1/TRBV3-2
CASSVLRGTSTDTQYF
>.|TRBJ1-1|TRBV11-2
CASSLVGGVAEAFF
>once|TRBJ1-3|TRBV27
CASSPYRVSSGNTIYF
>.|TRBJ2-1|TRBV7-9
CASSLADQGPYNEQFF
>.|TRBJ2-2|TRBV5-4
CASSALQQGLTNTGELFF
>few|TRBJ2-7|TRBV27
CASSKEFSYEQYF
>.|TRBJ1-1|TRBV3-1/TRBV3-2
CASSQRGQGWGAFF
>.|TRBJ2-7|TRBV27
CASRRKGEYEQYF
>.|TRBJ2-5|TRBV5-6
CASSLATGIQETQYF
>.|TRBJ1-6|TRBV6-6
CASSTTGLLGSPLHF
>.|TRBJ2-3|TRBV13
CASSLSGGGIDTQYF
>few|TRBJ2-4|TRBV30
CAWDDYKNIQYF
>.|TRBJ1-5|TRBV6-5
CASTMGAANQPQHF
>.|TRBJ1-3|TRBV9
CASSVANRVTGNTIYF
>.|TRBJ2-7|TRBV28
CASSSGSYEQYF
>.|TRBJ1-2|TRBV5-1
CASSSSVVEGYTF
>.|TRBJ2-3|TRBV7-8
CASSPTGGTTDTQYF
>.|TRBJ1-1|TRBV4-2
CASSPHTVDPEAFF
>.|TRBJ1-6|TRBV2
CASSAVRGFSSYNSPLHF